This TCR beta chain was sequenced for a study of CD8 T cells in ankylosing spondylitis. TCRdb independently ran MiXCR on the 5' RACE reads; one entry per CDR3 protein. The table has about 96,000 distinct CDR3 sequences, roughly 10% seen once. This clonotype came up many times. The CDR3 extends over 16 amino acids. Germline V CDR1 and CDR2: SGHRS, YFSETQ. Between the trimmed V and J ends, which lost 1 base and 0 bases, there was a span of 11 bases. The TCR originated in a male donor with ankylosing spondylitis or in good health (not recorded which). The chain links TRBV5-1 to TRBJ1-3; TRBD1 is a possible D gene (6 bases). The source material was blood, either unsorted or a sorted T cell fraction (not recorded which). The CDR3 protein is CASSLNQGSSGNTIYF. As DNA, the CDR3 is TGCGCCAGCAGCTTGAATCAGGGGAGCTCTGGAAACACCATATATTTT.